This is a list of T cell receptor beta chains from one sample in a study of T cell changes during pregnancy in multiple sclerosis. Libraries were prepared by immunoSEQ multiplex PCR; TCRdb keeps only in-frame clonotypes and omits some of them. The sample has some 29,000 clones, about 90% seen once. Sequenced material: CD8+ T cells from peripheral blood mononuclear cells, taken before pregnancy. These receptor sequences come from a female donor with multiple sclerosis, enrolled in a pregnancy study. Each CDR3 is given with its conserved first and last residue. D genes are given only for firm matches. The size field is filled for only some rows; it gives once, few, many or a size class.

j_call: TRBJ2-1; d_call: TRBD1; clone_size: -; v_call: TRBV19; cdr3_nt: TGTGCCAGTGGGGAAAGGGGGCGCGAGAGGAATGAGCAGTTCTTC; cdr3_aa: CASGERGRERNEQFF
j_call: TRBJ1-2; d_call: -; clone_size: -; v_call: TRBV27; cdr3_nt: TGTGCCAGCAGTTTAAACAGACACTATGGCTACACCTTC; cdr3_aa: CASSLNRHYGYTF
j_call: TRBJ2-7; d_call: -; clone_size: -; v_call: TRBV27; cdr3_nt: TGTGCCAGCAGTTTGGGGGACAAAACCTACGAGCAGTACTTC; cdr3_aa: CASSLGDKTYEQYF
j_call: TRBJ2-3; d_call: -; clone_size: -; v_call: TRBV13; cdr3_nt: TGTGCCAGCAGCTATTTAAGCACAGATACGCAGTATTTT; cdr3_aa: CASSYLSTDTQYF
j_call: TRBJ1-1; d_call: TRBD1; clone_size: -; v_call: TRBV7-9; cdr3_nt: TGTGCCAGCAGCTCCCGGGACAGGGAGTTCACTGAAGCTTTCTTT; cdr3_aa: CASSSRDREFTEAFF
j_call: TRBJ1-2; d_call: -; clone_size: -; v_call: TRBV19; cdr3_nt: TGTGCCAGTAGTATAGTCAGGCAGGGCGGTAACTATGGCTACACCTTC; cdr3_aa: CASSIVRQGGNYGYTF
j_call: TRBJ1-1; d_call: -; clone_size: -; v_call: TRBV27; cdr3_nt: TGTGCCAGCAGTCACTGGTACGGACAGTTACTAGAGGGAGAGGTCAGAGGAGCTTTCTTT; cdr3_aa: CASSHWYGQLLEGEVRGAFF
j_call: TRBJ2-1; d_call: -; clone_size: -; v_call: TRBV19; cdr3_nt: TGTGCCAGTAGTACTCTACCAACAGTCTACAATGAGCAGTTCTTC; cdr3_aa: CASSTLPTVYNEQFF
j_call: TRBJ2-1; d_call: -; clone_size: -; v_call: TRBV2; cdr3_nt: TGTGCCAGCAGTGAAGCGCACGGGAGCCCCTACAATGAGCAGTTCTTC; cdr3_aa: CASSEAHGSPYNEQFF
j_call: TRBJ1-5; d_call: TRBD1; clone_size: -; v_call: TRBV15; cdr3_nt: TGTGCCACCAGCCTATCGACAGGGGCCCAGCCCCAGCATTTT; cdr3_aa: CATSLSTGAQPQHF
j_call: TRBJ1-1; d_call: -; clone_size: -; v_call: TRBV7-8; cdr3_nt: TGTGCCAGCAGCCCGAGGCGAGGGTTAGGGGGTGAAGCTTTCTTT; cdr3_aa: CASSPRRGLGGEAFF
j_call: TRBJ2-1; d_call: -; clone_size: -; v_call: TRBV6-5; cdr3_nt: TGTGCCAGCAGTTACACGGGTTCCTCCTACAATGAGCAGTTCTTC; cdr3_aa: CASSYTGSSYNEQFF
j_call: TRBJ2-3; d_call: -; clone_size: -; v_call: TRBV7-3; cdr3_nt: TGTGCCAGCAGCTTAAGAGGGGGGGAACACATAATAACAGATACGCAGTATTTT; cdr3_aa: CASSLRGGEHIITDTQYF
j_call: TRBJ2-5; d_call: -; clone_size: once; v_call: TRBV7-9; cdr3_nt: TGTGCCAGCAGCTTAGCTCGGCAGGTCGGAGAGACCCAGTACTTC; cdr3_aa: CASSLARQVGETQYF
j_call: TRBJ2-5; d_call: TRBD2; clone_size: -; v_call: TRBV6-1; cdr3_nt: TGTGCCAGCAGTGTTAGTGGGGGGGGCCAAGAGACCCAGTACTTC; cdr3_aa: CASSVSGGGQETQYF
j_call: TRBJ1-2; d_call: -; clone_size: -; v_call: TRBV6-4; cdr3_nt: TGTGCCAGCTCCCAGGAAGGGGATGGTCATGGCTACACCTTC; cdr3_aa: CASSQEGDGHGYTF
j_call: TRBJ1-2; d_call: -; clone_size: -; v_call: TRBV28; cdr3_nt: TGTGCCAGCAGAACAGGATACGGAACCTATGGCTACACCTTC; cdr3_aa: CASRTGYGTYGYTF
j_call: TRBJ2-7; d_call: -; clone_size: -; v_call: TRBV5-1; cdr3_nt: TGCGCCAGCAGCGGCGGGAATTCCTACGAGCAGTACTTC; cdr3_aa: CASSGGNSYEQYF
j_call: TRBJ1-4; d_call: TRBD1; clone_size: -; v_call: TRBV7-9; cdr3_nt: TGTGCCACCAGGGGGCTGGCGACTAATGAAAAACTGTTTTTT; cdr3_aa: CATRGLATNEKLFF
j_call: TRBJ2-6; d_call: -; clone_size: -; v_call: TRBV9; cdr3_nt: TGTGCCAGCAGCGAGACCTGGGGCGCAGGGGCCAACGTCCTGACTTTC; cdr3_aa: CASSETWGAGANVLTF
j_call: TRBJ2-1; d_call: TRBD1; clone_size: -; v_call: TRBV9; cdr3_nt: TGTGCCAGCAGCGAGGGGGCTAGCTACAATCCCCTTGAGCAGTTCTTC; cdr3_aa: CASSEGASYNPLEQFF
j_call: TRBJ1-2; d_call: -; clone_size: -; v_call: TRBV5-1; cdr3_nt: TGCGCCAGCAGCCTATGGGACACCGGCTACACCTTC; cdr3_aa: CASSLWDTGYTF
j_call: TRBJ2-1; d_call: -; clone_size: -; v_call: TRBV7-3; cdr3_nt: TGTGCCAGCAGCCCTGGACTGGGGAATGAGCAGTTCTTC; cdr3_aa: CASSPGLGNEQFF
j_call: TRBJ1-1; d_call: -; clone_size: few; v_call: TRBV5-1; cdr3_nt: TGCGCCAGCAGCTTGGTTATCGGGTCCCCTCAGCATTTCTTT; cdr3_aa: CASSLVIGSPQHFF
j_call: TRBJ2-7; d_call: TRBD1; clone_size: -; v_call: TRBV4-1; cdr3_nt: TGCGCCAGCAGCCAAGATCTTTGGACAGGGGACTACGAGCAGTACTTC; cdr3_aa: CASSQDLWTGDYEQYF
j_call: TRBJ2-7; d_call: -; clone_size: -; v_call: TRBV7-6; cdr3_nt: TGTGCCAGCAGCCCCGGGAGCTACTACGAGCAGTACTTC; cdr3_aa: CASSPGSYYEQYF
j_call: TRBJ2-7; d_call: TRBD2; clone_size: -; v_call: TRBV5-1; cdr3_nt: TGCGCCAGCAGCGGGACTAGCGGGAGGGCCGTCGGGGAGCAGTACTTC; cdr3_aa: CASSGTSGRAVGEQYF
j_call: TRBJ2-2; d_call: -; clone_size: -; v_call: TRBV4-1; cdr3_nt: TGCGCCAGCAGCCAAGGCAGTAACACCGGGGAGCTGTTTTTT; cdr3_aa: CASSQGSNTGELFF
j_call: TRBJ2-1; d_call: -; clone_size: -; v_call: TRBV6-6; cdr3_nt: TGTGCCAGCAGCGAAAACCGGAATGAGCAGTTCTTC; cdr3_aa: CASSENRNEQFF